This T cell receptor beta chain came from a study of cytomegalovirus exposure and HLA in healthy donors. The PCR used 60 Vbeta and 13 Jbeta primers. This table comes from immunoSEQ multiplex PCR, and its TCRdb copy is limited to in-frame clones, with some not included. Of more than 200,000 clones in the sample, more than 60% were seen once. A remark on this clone: The antigen is unknown.

General study points: The analysis excluded some indistinguishable V segments, including TRBV6-2 and TRBV6-3. Later on, an analysis tied 15,000 or so TCR beta sequences to HLA alleles at 0.05 false discovery rate. Likely technical artifact: a cluster of highly shared sequence variants. The study flagged about 160 TCR beta chains as cytomegalovirus-associated.

The CDR3 covers 14 residues. Trimming cost V 7 bases and J 4 bases, with 16 bases left between them. Germline-derived CDR1 and CDR2 are LNHDA and SQIVND (reference sequence). The sequence was obtained from a girl aged 2 to 9 in good health and CMV-seronegative. Sequencing was done on a sample of PBMCs. V usage is TRBV19 and J usage is TRBJ1-2, with D maybe TRBD1 (6 bases). The CDR3 region has the DNA TGTGCCAGTACCATGACACAGGGTGTCTATGGCTACACCTTC. This encodes CASTMTQGVYGYTF.